These T cell receptor beta chains were read from a single sample in a study of post-analysis software for immune sequencing data. From the PCR reads, TCRdb called clonotypes with MiXCR, one entry per CDR3 protein. The sample has a few hundred thousand distinct CDR3 sequences; less than 40% are singletons. The sample taken for sequencing was blood. These receptors were collected from a girl aged 10-17 years with multiple sclerosis. The CDR3 runs from the conserved cysteine through the conserved F or W. D genes are given only for firm matches. Size is stated for part of the rows, as once, few or many counts, or as a class when the clone is expanded.

j_call	v_call	d_call	clone_size	cdr3_nt	cdr3_aa
TRBJ2-1	TRBV9	-	few	TGTGCCAGCAGCGGACAGAACAATGAGCAGTTCTTC	CASSGQNNEQFF
TRBJ2-7	TRBV7-2	TRBD1	-	TGTGTCAGCAGCTTAACCGGGACAGGGAGATACGAGCAGTACTTC	CVSSLTGTGRYEQYF
TRBJ2-7	TRBV20-1	TRBD1	few	TGCAGTGCTAGAGATGGACTGATGGGACAGTTCTACGAGCAGTACTTC	CSARDGLMGQFYEQYF
TRBJ1-3	TRBV3-1	-	-	TGTGCCAGCAGCCAACGGATCTCTGGAAACACCATATATTTT	CASSQRISGNTIYF
TRBJ2-3	TRBV5-1	-	few	TGCGCCAGCAGCGACTCCGGGACACCTACGCAGTATTTT	CASSDSGTPTQYF
TRBJ2-1	TRBV7-9	TRBD2	-	TGTGCCAGCAGCTTAGGACTAGCGGGGGGGGTCTCCTACAATGAGCAGTTCTTC	CASSLGLAGGVSYNEQFF
TRBJ2-5	TRBV20-1	TRBD2	-	TGCAGTGCGGCGGGACTAGCGGGGGGGCCTGGAGAAGAGACCCAGTACTTC	CSAAGLAGGPGEETQYF
TRBJ2-5	TRBV28	TRBD2	-	TGTGCCAGCAGCTCTAGCGGGGGGGCACAGACCCAGTACTTC	CASSSSGGAQTQYF
TRBJ1-1	TRBV20-1	-	-	TGCAGTGCTCGGGACCTTTCCTACACTGAAGCTTTCTTT	CSARDLSYTEAFF
TRBJ2-7	TRBV20-1	TRBD1	few	TGCAGTGCTATCAACCCGGGACAGTACTACGAGCAGTACTTC	CSAINPGQYYEQYF
TRBJ1-4	TRBV6-5	TRBD1	-	TGTGCCAGCAGTTCCGACCGGGACAGGGGGCAAAAACTGTTTTTT	CASSSDRDRGQKLFF
TRBJ2-7	TRBV20-1	TRBD1	many	TGCAGTGCTGGAACAGGGGGTGACCTCCCCTACGAGCAGTACTTC	CSAGTGGDLPYEQYF
TRBJ1-6	TRBV5-1	-	many	TGCGCCAGCAGCTTGTATTCAGGGAACTCACCCCTCCACTTT	CASSLYSGNSPLHF
TRBJ2-7	TRBV7-9	-	-	TGTGCCAGCAGCTTAGGGGACCCCTACGAGCAGTACTTC	CASSLGDPYEQYF
TRBJ1-1	TRBV20-1	-	-	TGCAGTGCTGGAGGACAGCTTAAAGCTTTCTTT	CSAGGQLKAFF
TRBJ2-1	TRBV20-1	TRBD1	-	TGCAGTGCTAGAGGGACAGGGGGAGGCTACAATGAGCAGTTCTTC	CSARGTGGGYNEQFF
TRBJ1-1	TRBV7-9	-	-	TGTGCCAGCAGCTTAGTGATGAGCACTGAAGCTTTCTTT	CASSLVMSTEAFF
TRBJ2-1	TRBV6-2/TRBV6-3	-	few	TGTGCCAGCAGTTACTACAGGGCGAGTGAGCAGTTCTTC	CASSYYRASEQFF
TRBJ2-3	TRBV25-1	TRBD2	few	TGTGCCAGCAGCCGGGAGGCAGTCACAGATACGCAGTATTTT	CASSREAVTDTQYF
TRBJ2-7	TRBV12-3/TRBV12-4	-	few	TGTGCCAGCAGTCCCGACACCTTCTCCTACAAGCAGTACTTC	CASSPDTFSYKQYF
TRBJ1-2	TRBV2	TRBD1	-	TGTGCCAGCAGTGAAGCGTACGCCGGGACAGGGAACTATGGCTACACCTTC	CASSEAYAGTGNYGYTF
TRBJ2-7	TRBV15	TRBD1	-	TGTGCCACCAGCAGAAGCGGGACAGGGGTCCACGAGCAGTACTTC	CATSRSGTGVHEQYF
TRBJ1-1	TRBV5-1	TRBD1	-	TGCGCCAGCAGCTGGGAGACAGGGGGTCCCACTGAAGCTTTCTTT	CASSWETGGPTEAFF
TRBJ2-4	TRBV20-1	-	few	TGCAGTGCTAGCAGGGGCCAAGCCAAAAACATTCAGTACTTC	CSASRGQAKNIQYF
TRBJ2-7	TRBV2	-	-	TGTGCCACCTCCCGGGACACCGGAGGGTTCGAGCAGTACTTC	CATSRDTGGFEQYF
TRBJ2-7	TRBV20-1	TRBD1	-	TGCAGTGTCCGACGGACAGGGGGCATAAGGACCTACGAGCAGTACTTC	CSVRRTGGIRTYEQYF
TRBJ1-4	TRBV6-5	-	-	TGTGCCAGCACAGGGGCGGGAGGCGAAAAACTGTTTTTT	CASTGAGGEKLFF